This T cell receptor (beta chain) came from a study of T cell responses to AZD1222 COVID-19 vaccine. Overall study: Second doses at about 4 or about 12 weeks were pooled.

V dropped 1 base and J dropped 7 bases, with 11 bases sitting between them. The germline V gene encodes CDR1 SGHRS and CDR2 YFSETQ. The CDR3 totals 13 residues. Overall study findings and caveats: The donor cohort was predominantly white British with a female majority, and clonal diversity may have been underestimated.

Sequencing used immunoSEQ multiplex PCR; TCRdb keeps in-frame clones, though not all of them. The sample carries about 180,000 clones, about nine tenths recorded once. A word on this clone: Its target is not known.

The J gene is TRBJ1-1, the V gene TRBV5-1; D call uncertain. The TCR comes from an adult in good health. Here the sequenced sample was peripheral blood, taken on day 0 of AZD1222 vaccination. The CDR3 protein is CASSLNWVGEAFF. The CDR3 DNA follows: TGCGCCAGCAGCTTGAACTGGGTCGGTGAAGCTTTCTTT.